A selection of T cell receptor beta chains follows, all from one sample in a study of T cells after yellow fever vaccination. TCRdb processed the 5' RACE reads anew with MiXCR; each CDR3 protein has one entry. In the table there are 40,000 to 50,000 distinct CDR3 sequences, 6% to 7% of which are singletons. Sample: PBMCs, either bulk or a sorted T-cell subset (CD4+, CD8+, memory, or dextramer-sorted; not recorded which), taken 45 days after the yellow fever booster vaccination. The receptors were gathered from a man younger than 45 who received the YFV17D yellow fever vaccine. CDR3s include the opening cysteine and the closing phenylalanine or tryptophan. D genes are given only for firm matches. Where a row states a size, it is once, few, many or the class of an expanded clone; other rows omit it.

abundance: few
v_gene: TRBV5-1
j_gene: TRBJ2-1
d_gene: TRBD2
len: 16
CDR3aa: CASSFIASGRANEQFF
CDR3nt: TGCGCCAGCAGCTTTATAGCTAGCGGGAGGGCCAATGAGCAGTTCTTC

abundance: many
v_gene: TRBV5-1
j_gene: TRBJ2-7
d_gene: TRBD2
len: 14
CDR3aa: CASSAGTSGYEQYF
CDR3nt: TGTGCCAGCAGCGCCGGGACTAGCGGGTACGAGCAGTACTTC

abundance: many
v_gene: TRBV11-2
j_gene: TRBJ2-5
d_gene: NA
len: 13
CDR3aa: CASSQGYQETQYF
CDR3nt: TGTGCCAGCAGCCAGGGGTACCAAGAGACCCAGTACTTC

abundance: few
v_gene: TRBV28
j_gene: TRBJ2-7
d_gene: NA
len: 12
CDR3aa: CASSPQGYEQYF
CDR3nt: TGTGCCAGCAGTCCGCAGGGCTACGAGCAGTACTTC

abundance: many
v_gene: TRBV10-3
j_gene: TRBJ2-7
d_gene: NA
len: 14
CDR3aa: CAISPGHKVYEQYF
CDR3nt: TGTGCCATCAGTCCGGGACACAAGGTATACGAGCAGTACTTC

abundance: many
v_gene: TRBV15
j_gene: TRBJ1-2
d_gene: NA
len: 12
CDR3aa: CATSRSAYGYTF
CDR3nt: TGTGCCACCAGCAGATCTGCCTATGGCTACACCTTC

abundance: many
v_gene: TRBV19
j_gene: TRBJ2-7
d_gene: TRBD1
len: 13
CDR3aa: CASSSGQDYEQYF
CDR3nt: TGCGCCAGCAGCTCGGGACAGGACTACGAGCAGTACTTC

abundance: NA
v_gene: TRBV10-2
j_gene: TRBJ2-3
d_gene: NA
len: 13
CDR3aa: CASSERYRDTQYF
CDR3nt: TGCGCCAGCAGTGAGCGCTACCGGGATACGCAGTATTTT

abundance: many
v_gene: TRBV4-3
j_gene: TRBJ1-4
d_gene: TRBD1
len: 13
CDR3aa: CASSQDTGDRAVF
CDR3nt: TGCGCCAGCAGCCAAGATACAGGGGACAGGGCTGTTTTT

abundance: medium-sized
v_gene: TRBV7-2
j_gene: TRBJ2-1
d_gene: TRBD2
len: 15
CDR3aa: CASGPGGGSYNEQFF
CDR3nt: TGTGCCAGCGGCCCCGGCGGGGGCTCCTACAATGAGCAGTTCTTC